The source of this T cell receptor beta chain is a study of blood T cell repertoires in COVID-19. Assay used: immunoSEQ multiplex PCR; TCRdb lists only in-frame clones, some missing. The sample has hundreds of thousands of clones; about nine tenths are singletons. This receptor was identified in a man aged 40-49 years who had recovered from COVID-19. Sequencing input: PBMCs or T cells enriched from blood (not recorded which).

CDR3 protein: CASSEGLVYQETQYF. CDR3 bases: TGTGCCAGCAGTGAAGGACTAGTCTACCAAGAGACCCAGTACTTC. The gene calls are TRBV2 and TRBJ2-5; a possible D gene is TRBD2 (6 bases). Germline V CDR1 and CDR2: SNHLY, FYNNEI. The CDR3 length is 15 residues. V was shortened by 1 base and J by 0 bases, with 9 bases between the two germline ends.